The 13 T cell receptor beta chains listed next were all sequenced from one sample in a study of blood T cell repertoires in COVID-19. Using immunoSEQ multiplex PCR, the repertoire was profiled, and TCRdb retains in-frame clones only, with some absent. This repertoire shows around 110,000 clones, 89% found once; its top ten account for 4% to 6%. The sequenced sample was peripheral blood. The receptors were gathered from a man aged 35 to 55 with active or convalescent COVID-19.

The chain joins TRBV5-1 to TRBJ2-7, with 10 bases identical to TRBD2. The CDR3 is made up of 18 amino acids. Germline V gene sequence: CDR1 SGHRS, CDR2 YFSETQ. The junction had 14 bases not matched to a gene; V was cut back by 4 bases and J by 1 base. The CDR3 DNA reads TGCGCCAGCAGCACTTGGTTTCCGGCTAGCGGGAGTTCCTACGAGCAGTACTTC. It yields the protein CASSTWFPASGSSYEQYF.

The chain joins TRBV6-5 to TRBJ1-2, with 10 bases identical to TRBD1. This CDR3 spans 14 amino acids. Trimming removed 5 bases from V and 5 bases from J; junction bases left unmatched: 5. CDR1 and CDR2 from the germline V gene are MNHEY and SVGAGI. The CDR3 sequence is CASSLDRGPYGYTF. In nucleotides, the CDR3 is TGTGCCAGCAGTCTCGACAGGGGGCCTTATGGCTACACCTTC.

This clone showed up just a few times. The V call is TRBV7-2, the J call TRBJ1-5; 8 nucleotides match TRBD1. Germline CDR1 is SGHTA and CDR2 is FQGNSA. J gave up 8 bases and V 1 base, and 7 bases lay outside the gene matches. This CDR3 has 15 amino acids. Here the CDR3 reads CASSLGTGGKEPQHF. The CDR3 nucleotides are TGTGCCAGCAGCTTAGGTACAGGGGGAAAGGAGCCCCAGCATTTT.

This clone is labeled medium-sized. This chain connects TRBV6-2 or TRBV6-3 to TRBJ2-2; maybe TRBD2 (6 bases). The germline CDR1 and CDR2 sequences are MNHEY and SVGEGT. The V gene lost 2 bases and the J gene lost 6 bases, with 7 bases spanning the gap. The CDR3 is 13 residues long. The CDR3 DNA reads TGTGCCAGCAGTTACAGGGACTCCGGGGAGCTGTTTTTT. This gives the protein CASSYRDSGELFF.

A few counts support this clone. The rearrangement uses TRBV12-3 or TRBV12-4 and TRBJ1-2, with D perhaps TRBD1 (6 bases). The CDR3 contains 12 residues. Trimming pared 8 bases from V and 5 bases from J, leaving 12 bases between. The CDR3 sequence: CASLGGAYGYTF. The DNA of the CDR3 is TGTGCCAGCCTGGGGGGGGCATATGGCTACACCTTC.

This chain links TRBV7-8 with TRBJ1-4; 11 positions agree with TRBD1. The CDR3 extends over 19 amino acids. V lost 5 bases, J lost 0 bases, and 11 bases stayed unmatched. Per the germline V gene, CDR1 is SGHVS and CDR2 is FQNEAQ. The DNA for the CDR3 is TGTGCCAGCAGCCTAAGGCCTGGACAGGGGGCTTCAACTAATGAAAAACTGTTTTTT. Residues: CASSLRPGQGASTNEKLFF.

This clone is a singleton in its sample. The rearrangement links TRBV24-1 to TRBJ1-2; perhaps TRBD1 as D (5 bases). This CDR3 is built from 13 residues. Germline-derived CDR1 and CDR2 are KGHDR and SFDVKD. V was shortened by 6 bases and J by 5 bases, with 12 bases between the two germline ends. CDR3 sequence reads: CATSRGTIYGYTF. CDR3 DNA: TGTGCCACCAGTCGGGGGACGATATATGGCTACACCTTC.

This sequence joins TRBV5-1 and TRBJ1-2, with 9 nucleotides matching TRBD1. J gave up 5 bases and V 5 bases, and 13 bases lay outside the gene matches. Germline-derived CDR1 and CDR2 are SGHRS and YFSETQ. The length of the CDR3 is 16 residues. DNA for the CDR3: TGCGCCAGCAGTCTACTCTCTTCGGGACAGGGATATGGCTACACCTTC. Residues: CASSLLSSGQGYGYTF.

CDR3 protein: CASQREADTGELFF. In DNA form, the CDR3 reads TGCGCCAGCCAGCGGGAGGCGGACACCGGGGAGCTGTTTTTT. The genes are TRBV5-1 and TRBJ2-2, with 9 bases that match TRBD2. The V gene end was trimmed by 7 bases and the J gene end by 3 bases; junction bases not matched to a gene: 4. Per the germline V gene, CDR1 is SGHRS and CDR2 is YFSETQ. CDR3 length: 14 residues.

The genes are TRBV2 and TRBJ1-5; TRBD1 matches at 7 bases. Unmatched junction bases numbered 7, after V lost 8 bases and J lost 0 bases. This CDR3 contains 15 residues. The germline V gene encodes CDR1 SNHLY and CDR2 FYNNEI. CDR3 coding DNA: TGTGCCAGCGCGGGACAGCAATATAGCAATCAGCCCCAGCATTTT. Its protein is CASAGQQYSNQPQHF.

This sequence joins TRBV20-1 and TRBJ1-5; the match to TRBD1 covers 7 bases. Germline CDR1 and CDR2: DFQATT and SNEGSKA (reference sequence). V was clipped by 3 bases and J by 6 bases; unmatched bases: 11. The CDR3 has 15 amino acids. CDR3 bases: TGCAGTGCTAGTAAGAATAGGGGGCAGGGTCAGCCCCAGCATTTT. This gives the protein CSASKNRGQGQPQHF.

Written as DNA, the CDR3 is TGTGCCAGCAGCCAAGCTCTAGCGGGAGTAACCGGGGAGCTGTTTTTT. It yields the protein CASSQALAGVTGELFF. The chain is built from TRBV3-1 (or the pseudogene TRBV3-2) and TRBJ2-2, with 10 bases identical to TRBD2. CDR3 length equals 16 residues. Germline CDR1 reads LGHDT; CDR2 reads YNNKEL (reference sequence). The J segment lost 5 bases and the V segment lost 1 base, leaving 4 bases of the junction unmatched.

This clone was seen once. The chain joins TRBV6-1 to TRBJ2-1; a weak D match, TRBD1 (6 bases). This CDR3 region has 15 residues. Germline V lookup: CDR1 MNHNS, CDR2 SASEGT. The ends were cut back, 3 bases at V and 4 bases at J, with 13 bases in the middle. The CDR3 loop reads CASSEGHHKYNEQFF. CDR3 DNA sequence: TGTGCCAGCAGTGAGGGACACCACAAATACAATGAGCAGTTCTTC.